The next 30 T cell receptor beta chains were all read from a single sample in a study of blood T cell repertoires in COVID-19. Sequencing was performed with immunoSEQ multiplex PCR; in TCRdb, only in-frame clones are kept and a portion is missing. The sample has about 81,000 clones, about 79% seen once. The sequenced sample consisted of peripheral blood. All receptors derive from a woman in her fifties or sixties with acute or convalescent COVID-19.

This clone appeared a single time. The V gene is TRBV2, the J gene TRBJ1-4; no firm D call. Germline CDR1 SNHLY, CDR2 FYNNEI. Trimming removed 6 bases at V and 3 bases at J, with 11 bases between. The CDR3 is 14 residues long. The CDR3 DNA reads TGTGCCAGCAGGAGGGAGACTCCTAATGAAAAACTGTTTTTT. Protein product: CASRRETPNEKLFF.

The gene calls are TRBV19 and TRBJ2-5; 7 bases match TRBD2. This CDR3 contains 15 residues. The V gene end was trimmed by 1 base and the J gene end by 2 bases; junction bases not matched to a gene: 4. Germline-derived CDR1 and CDR2 are LNHDA and SQIVND (reference sequence). This CDR3 is CASSIVGGLQETQYF. The CDR3 bases are TGTGCCAGTAGTATAGTGGGGGGACTACAAGAGACCCAGTACTTC.

The rearrangement joins TRBV30 to TRBJ1-2; maybe TRBD1 (5 bases). Per germline, CDR1 GTSNPN and CDR2 SVGIG (reference sequence). V lost 3 bases and J 0 bases, leaving 14 bases between the germline ends. This CDR3 has 15 amino acids. In DNA, the CDR3 is TGTGCCTGGAGCCCCGGGCAGGGCACTAACTATGGCTACACCTTC. Its translation is CAWSPGQGTNYGYTF.

This chain uses TRBV4-2 with TRBJ1-1, with TRBD1 matching 7 bases. CDR1 and CDR2 from the germline V gene are LGHNA and YNFKEQ. Trimming cost V 0 bases and J 4 bases; bases outside gene matches: 8. The CDR3 is 16 amino acids. The CDR3 loop reads CASSQDGYRGSTEAFF. The CDR3 nucleotides read TGTGCCAGCAGCCAAGACGGTTACAGGGGAAGCACTGAAGCTTTCTTT.

This clone was seen more than once but under ten times. V and J are TRBV6-5 and TRBJ1-2, with a tentative D call TRBD1 (5 bases). V was trimmed by 2 bases and J by 6 bases, leaving 13 bases between them. Germline CDR1 and CDR2: MNHEY and SVGAGI. There are 14 residues in the CDR3. The CDR3 nucleotides read TGTGCCAGCAGTTACGCCCCAGGGCCCGATGGCTACACCTTC. Protein product: CASSYAPGPDGYTF.

The chain uses TRBV12-3 or TRBV12-4 and TRBJ1-2; no firm D call. V lost 5 bases and J lost 4, with 11 bases in between. The length of the CDR3 is 13 residues. The CDR3 DNA is TGTGCCAGCAGTGAGGTTGTCCTCTATGGCTACACCTTC. Protein: CASSEVVLYGYTF.

The table lists this clone with many counts. This chain uses TRBV9 with TRBJ2-7; the match to TRBD2 covers 8 bases. CDR1 and CDR2 (germline): SGDLS, YYNGEE. CDR3 length equals 15 residues. V lost 0 bases, J lost 5 bases, and 7 bases stayed unmatched. DNA of the CDR3: TGTGCCAGCAGCGTAGAGGGACTAGGTCGAGACGAGCAGTACTTC. This sequence encodes CASSVEGLGRDEQYF.

V gene TRBV28 combines with J gene TRBJ1-1; D call uncertain. The length of the CDR3 is 14 residues. V was pared by 3 bases and J by 7 bases, with 15 bases between. CDR1 and CDR2 (germline): MDHEN, SYDVKM. As DNA, the CDR3 is TGTGCCAGCAGTTTCAACTCCCCTTTGTTTGAAGCTTTCTTT. It codes for CASSFNSPLFEAFF.

The rearrangement joins TRBV7-2 to TRBJ2-7; D perhaps matches TRBD1 (5 bases). This CDR3 is built from 16 residues. Between the trimmed V and J ends, which lost 1 base and 4 bases, there was a span of 17 bases. Germline loops: CDR1 SGHTA, CDR2 FQGNSA. DNA of the CDR3: TGTGCCAGCAGCTTAGGAACAGGCTCCTATGTGTACGAGCAGTACTTC. The encoded protein is CASSLGTGSYVYEQYF.

The chain uses TRBV5-1 and TRBJ2-3; 11 nucleotides agree with TRBD1. The CDR3 loop spans 15 amino acids. Germline CDR1 is SGHRS and CDR2 is YFSETQ. V trimming: 0 bases; J trimming: 4 bases; junction bases outside the gene matches: 1. The CDR3 is CASSLGTGGADTQYF. The DNA for the CDR3 is TGCGCCAGCAGCTTGGGGACAGGGGGCGCAGATACGCAGTATTTT.

The genes are TRBV25-1 and TRBJ2-1, with D perhaps TRBD1 (5 bases). CDR3 size: 15 residues. Germline V gene lookup returns CDR1 MGHDK and CDR2 SYGVNS. Between the trimmed V and J ends, which lost 6 bases and 2 bases, there was a span of 14 bases. CDR3 sequence (DNA): TGTGCCAGCAGATCAGAGACAGTGGCCTACAATGAGCAGTTCTTC. Residues: CASRSETVAYNEQFF.

CDR3: CASSPQGAWTEAFF. The CDR3 coding sequence is TGTGCCAGCAGTCCTCAGGGTGCCTGGACTGAAGCTTTCTTT. This chain joins TRBV6-5 and TRBJ1-1; TRBD1 might be the D (5 bases). The germline V gene encodes CDR1 MNHEY and CDR2 SVGAGI. V was trimmed by 5 bases and J by 5 bases, leaving 15 bases between them. The CDR3 is 14 residues long.

This clone was seen only once. The genes are TRBV28 and TRBJ2-1; TRBD2 aligns across 7 bases. The trim removed 2 bases at V and 0 bases at J, leaving 7 bases unmatched. From germline, CDR1 is MDHEN and CDR2 SYDVKM. The CDR3 covers 17 residues. The CDR3 DNA follows: TGTGCCAGCAGTTTAAGGGTGGGCGGGAGCTCCTACAATGAGCAGTTCTTC. Amino acids: CASSLRVGGSSYNEQFF.

The V and J genes are TRBV19 and TRBJ1-1; no clear D. CDR3 length: 14 residues. Germline V CDR1 and CDR2: LNHDA, SQIVND (reference sequence). V was pared by 0 bases and J by 4 bases, with 9 bases between. CDR3 sequence: CASSIDVGPTEAFF. The CDR3 nucleotides are TGTGCCAGTAGTATAGACGTGGGCCCCACTGAAGCTTTCTTT.

This clone was detected once. This rearrangement joins TRBV16 to TRBJ2-7; the match to TRBD1 covers 9 bases. The germline V gene has CDR1 KGHSY and CDR2 FQNENV. CDR3 length: 15 amino acids. J was trimmed by 2 bases and V by 2 bases; bases with no gene match: 4. CDR3 residues: CASSQADRGTYEQYF. CDR3 in DNA: TGTGCCAGCAGCCAAGCGGACAGGGGAACCTACGAGCAGTACTTC.

This chain joins TRBV10-2 and TRBJ2-7; D might be TRBD2 (5 bases). The CDR3 contains 12 residues. V shed 3 bases and J shed 3 bases, with 6 bases lying between them. Germline CDR1 and CDR2: WSHSY and SAAADI. CDR3 protein: CASSEGLYEQYF. The CDR3 nucleotides read TGCGCCAGCAGTGAAGGACTCTACGAGCAGTACTTC.

The chain carries TRBV27 and TRBJ1-6; D gene ambiguous. The CDR3 totals 12 residues. Trimming left V 6 bases short and J 8 bases short, with 8 bases between. CDR1 MNHEY and CDR2 SMNVEV come from the germline V gene (reference sequence). CDR3 region: CASRNRDSPLHF. Written as DNA, the CDR3 is TGTGCCAGCAGAAACCGGGATTCACCCCTCCACTTT.

This clone has a single count. The V and J genes are TRBV28 and TRBJ1-1, with D perhaps TRBD1 (5 bases). CDR1 MDHEN and CDR2 SYDVKM come from the germline V gene. The CDR3 extends over 14 amino acids. The V end was cut by 5 bases, the J end by 8 bases, with 18 bases between. The CDR3 region has the DNA TGTGCCAGCAGTACCCCTACAGGCCTCCGGGAAGCTTTCTTT. Translating gives CASSTPTGLREAFF.

The V and J genes are TRBV5-4 and TRBJ2-1; possible D gene TRBD1, 6 bases. Trimming stripped 0 bases from V and 2 bases from J, with 12 bases between. The V gene's germline CDR1 is SGHNT and CDR2 YYREEE (reference sequence). This CDR3 comprises 16 residues. The CDR3 region is CASSLETGATYNEQFF. The CDR3 DNA follows: TGTGCCAGCAGCTTGGAGACAGGAGCCACCTACAATGAGCAGTTCTTC.

The genes are TRBV4-1 and TRBJ1-4; D is ambiguous. The germline CDR1 and CDR2 sequences are MGHRA and YSYEKL. The CDR3 consists of 15 residues. V was pared by 1 base and J by 5 bases, with 11 bases between. The chain's CDR3 is CASSQGFKENEKLFF. The CDR3, as DNA: TGCGCCAGCAGCCAAGGGTTCAAGGAGAATGAAAAACTGTTTTTT.

The chain employs TRBV3-1 (or the pseudogene TRBV3-2) and TRBJ1-6; D possibly corresponds to TRBD1 (5 bases). The germline V gene encodes CDR1 LGHDT and CDR2 YNNKEL (reference sequence). V shed 4 bases and J shed 6 bases, with 7 bases lying between them. The CDR3 is 13 residues long. CDR3 loop: CASSPDSNSPLHF. For the CDR3, the DNA is TGTGCCAGCAGCCCCGACAGTAATTCACCCCTCCACTTT.

The rearrangement uses TRBV28 and TRBJ1-5, with D perhaps TRBD1 (5 bases). The ends were cut back, 2 bases at V and 1 base at J, with 15 bases in the middle. Per the germline V gene, CDR1 is MDHEN and CDR2 is SYDVKM. The CDR3 is 17 residues long. The CDR3, as DNA: TGTGCCAGCAGTTTAGTCTCAGGGCCAGCCAGCAATCAGCCCCAGCATTTT. Protein product: CASSLVSGPASNQPQHF.

The V and J genes are TRBV7-9 and TRBJ2-3, with D possibly matching TRBD1 (6 bases). This CDR3 contains 15 residues. Germline V CDR1 and CDR2: SEHNR, FQNEAQ (reference sequence). V was pared by 4 bases and J by 0 bases, with 11 bases between. CDR3 protein: CASSSQGSSTDTQYF. CDR3 nucleotide sequence: TGTGCCAGCAGCTCACAGGGTTCTAGCACAGATACGCAGTATTTT.

The chain joins TRBV7-2 to TRBJ1-1; D ambiguous. The CDR3 sequence is 12 residues long. With 3 bases removed from V and 6 bases from J, the gap between germline ends came to 8 bases. Germline-derived CDR1 and CDR2 are SGHTA and FQGNSA. CDR3 sequence: CASSFLRAEAFF. DNA of the CDR3: TGTGCCAGCAGCTTCCTTCGCGCTGAAGCTTTCTTT.

Only a few counts were recorded for this clone. This sequence joins TRBV28 and TRBJ1-5; 8 nucleotides align to TRBD1. The CDR3 runs to 16 residues. Trimming at V came to 5 bases and at J to 3 bases, leaving 9 bases not matched to a gene. Germline CDR1 MDHEN, CDR2 SYDVKM. The CDR3: CASSTGQEGPNQPQHF. CDR3 sequence (DNA): TGTGCCAGCAGTACGGGACAGGAGGGGCCCAATCAGCCCCAGCATTTT.

The chain couples TRBV18 to TRBJ1-2; 10 nucleotides agree with TRBD1. Germline V gives CDR1 KGHSH, CDR2 LQKENI. The CDR3 is 16 residues long. Trimming cost V 3 bases and J 7 bases; bases outside gene matches: 11. CDR3 bases: TGTGCCAGCTCACCCTCTACGAGCGGGACAGGGGCTGGCTACACCTTC. It specifies CASSPSTSGTGAGYTF.

The CDR3 nucleotides read TGTGCCAGCAGCAAAGTAGGGAGGGATAACTATGGCTACACCTTC. Translated: CASSKVGRDNYGYTF. This chain joins TRBV21-1 and TRBJ1-2. TRBV21-1 corresponds to a pseudogene. CDR3 size: 15 residues.

The rearrangement joins TRBV6-2 or TRBV6-3 to TRBJ1-1; TRBD1 matches at 9 bases. The CDR3 contains 18 residues. J was trimmed by 0 bases and V by 2 bases; bases with no gene match: 10. Per germline, CDR1 MNHEY and CDR2 SVGEGT. CDR3 sequence: CASSYPKDRGRMNTEAFF. CDR3 DNA sequence: TGTGCCAGCAGTTACCCCAAGGACAGGGGCCGGATGAACACTGAAGCTTTCTTT.

V is TRBV9 and J is TRBJ1-4; TRBD1 might be the D (6 bases). V was cut by 3 bases and J by 4 bases, with 10 bases left in between. The CDR3 consists of 14 residues. Germline V lookup: CDR1 SGDLS, CDR2 YYNGEE. CDR3 amino acids: CASSDRAGNEKLFF. CDR3 DNA sequence: TGTGCCAGCAGCGACAGGGCTGGTAATGAAAAACTGTTTTTT.

The rearrangement joins TRBV5-1 to TRBJ2-1; 9 bases agree with TRBD1. The CDR3 has 16 residues. Trimming removed 0 bases from V and 7 bases from J; junction bases left unmatched: 8. Germline loops: CDR1 SGHRS, CDR2 YFSETQ. The CDR3 region is CASSLGEDRGRNEQFF. DNA of the CDR3: TGCGCCAGCAGCTTGGGCGAGGACAGGGGTCGGAATGAGCAGTTCTTC. Variable domain in full (rest from reference TRBV5-1 and TRBJ2-1): KAGVTQTPRYLIKTRGQQVTLSCSPISGHRSVSWYQQTPGQGLQFLFEYFSETQRNKGNFPGRFSGRQFSNSRSEMNVSTLELGDSALYLCASSLGEDRGRNEQFFGPGTRLTVL.